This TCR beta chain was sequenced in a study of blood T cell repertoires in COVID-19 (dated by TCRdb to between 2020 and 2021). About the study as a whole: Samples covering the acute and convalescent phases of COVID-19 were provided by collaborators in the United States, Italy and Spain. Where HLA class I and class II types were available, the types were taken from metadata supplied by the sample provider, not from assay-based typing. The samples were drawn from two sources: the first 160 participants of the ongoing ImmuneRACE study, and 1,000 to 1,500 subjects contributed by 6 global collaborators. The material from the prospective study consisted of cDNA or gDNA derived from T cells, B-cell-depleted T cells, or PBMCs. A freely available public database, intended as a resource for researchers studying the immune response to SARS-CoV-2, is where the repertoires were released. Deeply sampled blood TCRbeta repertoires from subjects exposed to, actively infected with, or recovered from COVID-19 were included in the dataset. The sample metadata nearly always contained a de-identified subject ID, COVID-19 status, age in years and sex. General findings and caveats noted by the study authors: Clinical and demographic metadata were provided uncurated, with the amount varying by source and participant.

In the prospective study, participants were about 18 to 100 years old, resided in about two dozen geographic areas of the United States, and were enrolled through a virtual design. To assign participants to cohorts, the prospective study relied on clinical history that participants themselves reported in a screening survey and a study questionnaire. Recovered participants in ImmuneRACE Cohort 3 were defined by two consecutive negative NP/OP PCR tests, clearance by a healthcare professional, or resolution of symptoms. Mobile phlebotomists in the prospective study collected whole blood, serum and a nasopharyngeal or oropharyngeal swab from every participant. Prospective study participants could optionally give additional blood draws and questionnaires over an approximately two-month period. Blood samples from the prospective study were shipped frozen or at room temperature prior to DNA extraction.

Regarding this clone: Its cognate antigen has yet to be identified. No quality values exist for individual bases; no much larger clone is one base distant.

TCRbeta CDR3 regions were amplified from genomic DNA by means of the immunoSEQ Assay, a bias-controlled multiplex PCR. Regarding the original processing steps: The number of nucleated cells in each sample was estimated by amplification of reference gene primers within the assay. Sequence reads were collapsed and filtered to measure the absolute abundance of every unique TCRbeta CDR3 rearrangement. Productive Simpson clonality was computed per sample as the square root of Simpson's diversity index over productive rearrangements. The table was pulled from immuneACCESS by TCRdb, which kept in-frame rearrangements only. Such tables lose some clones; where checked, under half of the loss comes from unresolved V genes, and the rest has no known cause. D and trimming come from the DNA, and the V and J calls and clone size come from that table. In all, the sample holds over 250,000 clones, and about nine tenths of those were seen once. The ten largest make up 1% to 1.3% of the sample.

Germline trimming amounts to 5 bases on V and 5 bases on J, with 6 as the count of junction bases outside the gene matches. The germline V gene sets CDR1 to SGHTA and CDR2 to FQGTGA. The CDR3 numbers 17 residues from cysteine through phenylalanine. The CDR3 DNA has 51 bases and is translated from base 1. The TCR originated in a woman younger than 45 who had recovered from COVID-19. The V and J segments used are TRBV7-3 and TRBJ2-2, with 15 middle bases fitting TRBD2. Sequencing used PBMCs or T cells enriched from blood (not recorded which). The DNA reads TGTGCCAGCAGCCCGGGACTAGCGGGAGGACATACCGGGGAGCTGTTTTTT. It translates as CASSPGLAGGHTGELFF.